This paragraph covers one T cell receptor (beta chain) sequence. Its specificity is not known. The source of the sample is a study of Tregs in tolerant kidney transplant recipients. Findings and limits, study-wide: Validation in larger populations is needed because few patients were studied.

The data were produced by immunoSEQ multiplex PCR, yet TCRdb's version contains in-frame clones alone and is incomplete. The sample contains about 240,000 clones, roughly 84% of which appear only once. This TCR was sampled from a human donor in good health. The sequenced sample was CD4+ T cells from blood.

CDR3 in DNA: TGCGCCAGCAGCTTGACTGGGACCGTTCAAGCTAACTATGGCTACACCTTC. Its translation is CASSLTGTVQANYGYTF. This chain uses TRBV5-1 with TRBJ1-2; tentatively, D is TRBD1 (5 bases). CDR1 is SGHRS and CDR2 is YFSETQ in the germline V gene. This CDR3 has 17 residues. The V gene lost 1 base and the J gene lost 0 bases, with 16 bases spanning the gap.